This T cell receptor beta chain was documented in a study of lymphopenia after photon versus proton radiotherapy. Libraries were prepared by immunoSEQ multiplex PCR; TCRdb keeps only in-frame clonotypes and omits some of them. The table has 20,000 to 25,000 clones, around 89% seen once. V shed 6 bases and J shed 2 bases, with 12 bases lying between them. Germline V gene data show CDR1 as ENHRY and CDR2 as SYGVKD. The CDR3 runs to 14 residues. The input for sequencing was peripheral blood, taken from a patient treated with proton-based radiotherapy. The source of this sequence is an elderly man with esophageal cancer. The V and J genes are TRBV10-3 and TRBJ2-3; no firm D call. CDR3 loop: CAIREPGLTDTQYF. In DNA, the CDR3 is TGTGCCATCAGAGAACCTGGCCTCACAGATACGCAGTATTTT.